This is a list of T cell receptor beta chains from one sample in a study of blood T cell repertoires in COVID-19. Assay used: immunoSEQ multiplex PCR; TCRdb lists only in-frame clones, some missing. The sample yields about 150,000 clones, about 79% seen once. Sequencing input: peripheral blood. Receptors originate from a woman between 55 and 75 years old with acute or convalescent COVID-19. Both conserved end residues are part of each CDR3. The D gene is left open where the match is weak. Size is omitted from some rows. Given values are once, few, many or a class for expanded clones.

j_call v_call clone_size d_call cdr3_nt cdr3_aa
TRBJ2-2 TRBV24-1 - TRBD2 TGTGCCACCAGTGACGGACTAGCGGGGGGGCCGAACGGGGAGCTGTTTTTT CATSDGLAGGPNGELFF
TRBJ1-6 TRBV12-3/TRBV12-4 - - TGTGCCAGCAGTCCGGGGGGGCCCCTCCACTTT CASSPGGPLHF
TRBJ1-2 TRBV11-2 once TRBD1 TGTGCCAGCGCGACAGGGGCGGCCCCAATGGGTGGCTACACCTTC CASATGAAPMGGYTF
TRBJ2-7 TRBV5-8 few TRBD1 TGTGCCAGCAGCTTGTATACAGGGGGAAACTACGAGCAGTACTTC CASSLYTGGNYEQYF
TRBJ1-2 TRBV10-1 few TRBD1 TGCGCCAGCAGCCCCGGGACAGGTGACAACTATGGCTACACCTTC CASSPGTGDNYGYTF
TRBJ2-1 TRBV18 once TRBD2 TGTGCCAGCTCACCCGGGACTAGCGGTGTAAGTGAGCAGTTCTTC CASSPGTSGVSEQFF
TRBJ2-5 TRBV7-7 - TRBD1 TGTGCCAGCAGCTTAGAACCGGACAGGACTCTAGAGACCCAGTACTTC CASSLEPDRTLETQYF
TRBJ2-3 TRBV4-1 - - TGCGCCAGCAGCCAAGACCCCTCCAGGGACACAGATACGCAGTATTTT CASSQDPSRDTDTQYF
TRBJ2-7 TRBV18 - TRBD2 TGTGCCAGCTCGCTAGCGGGGACCGTCTACGAGCAGTACTTC CASSLAGTVYEQYF
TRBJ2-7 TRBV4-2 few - TGTGCCAGCAGCCAAGATTTAGGACTAAGATACGAGCAGTACTTC CASSQDLGLRYEQYF
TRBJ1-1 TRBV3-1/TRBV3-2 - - TGTGCCAGCAGCCAAGCCGGGACACCCAACACTGAAGCTTTCTTT CASSQAGTPNTEAFF
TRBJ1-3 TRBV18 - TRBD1 TGTGCCAGCTCACCTAACAGGGGATCTGGAAACACCATATATTTT CASSPNRGSGNTIYF
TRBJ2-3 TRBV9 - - TGTGCCAGCAGCTCCACCCCCCTGGGGCGGGATACGCAGTATTTT CASSSTPLGRDTQYF
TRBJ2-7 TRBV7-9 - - TGTGCCAGCAGCCCGGAGGGGTTCCACGAGCAGTACTTC CASSPEGFHEQYF
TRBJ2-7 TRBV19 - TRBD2 TGTGCCAGTAGTCCGACTAGCGGGGGGCCCTACGAGCAGTACTTC CASSPTSGGPYEQYF
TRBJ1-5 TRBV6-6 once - TGTGCCAGCAGTAACTCGGCGGGGGGCGGTCAGCCCCAGCATTTT CASSNSAGGGQPQHF
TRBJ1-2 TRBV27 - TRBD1 TGTGCCAGCAGGACAGGGGCCCGTGGCTACACCTTC CASRTGARGYTF